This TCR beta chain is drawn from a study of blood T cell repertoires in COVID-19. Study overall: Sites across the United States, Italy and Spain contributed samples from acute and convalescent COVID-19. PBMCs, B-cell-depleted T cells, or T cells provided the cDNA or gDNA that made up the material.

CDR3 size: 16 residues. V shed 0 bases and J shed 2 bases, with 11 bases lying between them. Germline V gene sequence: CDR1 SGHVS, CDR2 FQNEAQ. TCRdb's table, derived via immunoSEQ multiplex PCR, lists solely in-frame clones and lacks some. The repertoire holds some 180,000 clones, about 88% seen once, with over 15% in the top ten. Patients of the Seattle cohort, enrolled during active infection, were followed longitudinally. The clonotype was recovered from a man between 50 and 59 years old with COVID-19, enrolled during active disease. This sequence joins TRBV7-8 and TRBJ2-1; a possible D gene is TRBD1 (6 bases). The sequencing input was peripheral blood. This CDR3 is CASSLAGTITYNEQFF. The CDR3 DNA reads TGTGCCAGCAGCTTAGCCGGGACAATTACCTACAATGAGCAGTTCTTC.